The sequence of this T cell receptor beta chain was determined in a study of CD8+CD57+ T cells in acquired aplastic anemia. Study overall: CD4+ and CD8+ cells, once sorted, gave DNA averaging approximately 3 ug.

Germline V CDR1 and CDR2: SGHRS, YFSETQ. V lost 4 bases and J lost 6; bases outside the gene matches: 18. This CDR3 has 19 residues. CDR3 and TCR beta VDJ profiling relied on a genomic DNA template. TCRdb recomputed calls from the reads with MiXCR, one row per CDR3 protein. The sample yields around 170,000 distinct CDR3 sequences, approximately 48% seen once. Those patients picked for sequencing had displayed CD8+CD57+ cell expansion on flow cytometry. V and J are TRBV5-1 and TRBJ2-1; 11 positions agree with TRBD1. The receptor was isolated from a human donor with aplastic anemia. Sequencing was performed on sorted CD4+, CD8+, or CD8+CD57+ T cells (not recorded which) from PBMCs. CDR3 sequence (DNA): TGCGCCAGCAGCCCCTCGGACAGGGGGCGGCTGCGCGGGGTCAATGAGCAGTTCTTC. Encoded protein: CASSPSDRGRLRGVNEQFF.